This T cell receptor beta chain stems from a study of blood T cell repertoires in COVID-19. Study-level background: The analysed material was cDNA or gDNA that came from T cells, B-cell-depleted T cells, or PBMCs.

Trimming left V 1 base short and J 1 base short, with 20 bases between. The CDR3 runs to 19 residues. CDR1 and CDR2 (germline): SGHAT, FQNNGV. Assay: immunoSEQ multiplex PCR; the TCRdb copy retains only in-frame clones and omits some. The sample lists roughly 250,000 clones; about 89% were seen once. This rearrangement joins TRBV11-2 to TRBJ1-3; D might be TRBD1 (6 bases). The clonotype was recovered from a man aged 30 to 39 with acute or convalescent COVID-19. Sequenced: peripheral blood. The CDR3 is CASSLAGGPGHRSGNTIYF. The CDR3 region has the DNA TGTGCCAGCAGCTTAGCGGGGGGACCGGGACACCGATCTGGAAACACCATATATTTT.